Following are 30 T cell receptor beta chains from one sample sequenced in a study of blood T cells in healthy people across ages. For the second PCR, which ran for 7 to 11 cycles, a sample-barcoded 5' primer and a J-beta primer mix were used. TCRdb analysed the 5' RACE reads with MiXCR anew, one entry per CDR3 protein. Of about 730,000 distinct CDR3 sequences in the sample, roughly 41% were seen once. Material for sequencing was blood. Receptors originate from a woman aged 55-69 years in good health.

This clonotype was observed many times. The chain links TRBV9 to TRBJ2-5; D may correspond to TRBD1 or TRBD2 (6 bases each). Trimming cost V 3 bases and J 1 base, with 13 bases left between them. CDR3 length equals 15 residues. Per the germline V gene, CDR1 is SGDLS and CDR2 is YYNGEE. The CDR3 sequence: CASSGRGGTQETQYF. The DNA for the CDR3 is TGTGCCAGCAGCGGCCGAGGGGGGACCCAAGAGACCCAGTACTTC.

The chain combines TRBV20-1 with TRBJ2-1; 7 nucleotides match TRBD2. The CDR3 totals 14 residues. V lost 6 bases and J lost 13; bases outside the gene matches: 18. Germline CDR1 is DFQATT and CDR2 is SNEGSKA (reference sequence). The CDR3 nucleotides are TGCAGTGCGGCCTCAGGACTAGTAGGAGAGACCCAGTTCTTC. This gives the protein CSAASGLVGETQFF.

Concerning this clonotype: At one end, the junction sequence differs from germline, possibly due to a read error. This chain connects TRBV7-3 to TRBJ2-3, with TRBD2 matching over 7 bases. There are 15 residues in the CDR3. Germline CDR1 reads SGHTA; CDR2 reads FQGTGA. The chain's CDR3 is CASSAGVPSTDRQYF. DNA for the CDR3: TGTGCCAGCAGCGCGGGAGTCCCAAGCACAGATAGGCAGTATTTT. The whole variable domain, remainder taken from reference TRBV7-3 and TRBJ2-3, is GAGVSQTPSNKVTEKGKYVELRCDPISGHTALYWYRQSLGQGPEFLIYFQGTGAADDSGLPNDRFFAVRPEGSVSTLKIQRTERGDSAVYLCASSAGVPSTDRQYFGPGTRLTVL.

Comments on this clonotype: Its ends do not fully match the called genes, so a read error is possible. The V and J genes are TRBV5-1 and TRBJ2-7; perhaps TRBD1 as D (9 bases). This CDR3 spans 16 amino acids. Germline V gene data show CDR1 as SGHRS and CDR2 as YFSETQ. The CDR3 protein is CASSTGRDRAPYERYF. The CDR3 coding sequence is TGCGCCAGCAGCACCGGGAGGGACAGGGCGCCCTACGAGCGGTACTTC.

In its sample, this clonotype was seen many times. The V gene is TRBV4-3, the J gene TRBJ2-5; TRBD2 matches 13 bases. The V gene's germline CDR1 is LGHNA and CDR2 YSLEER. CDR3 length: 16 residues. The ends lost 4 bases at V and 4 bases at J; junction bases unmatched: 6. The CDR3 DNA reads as TGCGCCAGCAGCCTCAAACTAGCGGGAGGGCGAGAGACCCAGTACTTC. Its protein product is CASSLKLAGGRETQYF.

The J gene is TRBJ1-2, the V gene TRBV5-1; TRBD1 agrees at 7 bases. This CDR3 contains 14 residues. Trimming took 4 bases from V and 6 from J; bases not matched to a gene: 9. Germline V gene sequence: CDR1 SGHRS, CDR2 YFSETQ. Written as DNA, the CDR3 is TGCGCCAGCAGCGAGACCAGGGGGTTAAATGGCTACACCTTC. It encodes CASSETRGLNGYTF.

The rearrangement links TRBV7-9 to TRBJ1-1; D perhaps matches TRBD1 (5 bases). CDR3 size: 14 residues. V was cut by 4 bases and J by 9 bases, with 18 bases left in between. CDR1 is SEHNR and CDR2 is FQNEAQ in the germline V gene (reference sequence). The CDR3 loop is CASSSARGADQAFF. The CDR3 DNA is TGTGCCAGCAGCTCCGCCAGAGGGGCAGACCAAGCTTTCTTT.

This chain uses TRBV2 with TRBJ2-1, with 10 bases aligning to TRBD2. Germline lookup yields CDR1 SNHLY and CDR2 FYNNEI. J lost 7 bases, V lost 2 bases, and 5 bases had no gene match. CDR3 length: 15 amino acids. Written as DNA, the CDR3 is TGTGCCAGCAGTGAAAGAAGCGGGGGGGCGAATGAGCAGTTCTTC. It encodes CASSERSGGANEQFF.

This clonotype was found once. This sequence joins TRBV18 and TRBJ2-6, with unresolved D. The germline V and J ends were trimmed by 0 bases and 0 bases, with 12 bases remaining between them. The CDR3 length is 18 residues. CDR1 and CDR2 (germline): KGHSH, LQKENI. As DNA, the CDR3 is TGTGCCAGCTCACCACCGGGTAAATCAGTCTCTGGGGCCAACGTCCTGACTTTC. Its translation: CASSPPGKSVSGANVLTF.

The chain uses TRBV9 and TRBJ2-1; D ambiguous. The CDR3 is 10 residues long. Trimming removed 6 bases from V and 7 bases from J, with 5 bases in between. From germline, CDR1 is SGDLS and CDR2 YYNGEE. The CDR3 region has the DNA TGTGCCAGCAAACAGAATGAGCAGTTCTTC. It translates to CASKQNEQFF.

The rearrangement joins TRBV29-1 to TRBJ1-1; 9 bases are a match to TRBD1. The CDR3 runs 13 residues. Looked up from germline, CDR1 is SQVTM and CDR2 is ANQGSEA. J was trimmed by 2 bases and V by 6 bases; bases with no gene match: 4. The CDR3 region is CSVPGQGNTEAFF. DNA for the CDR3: TGCAGCGTCCCGGGACAGGGTAACACTGAAGCTTTCTTT.

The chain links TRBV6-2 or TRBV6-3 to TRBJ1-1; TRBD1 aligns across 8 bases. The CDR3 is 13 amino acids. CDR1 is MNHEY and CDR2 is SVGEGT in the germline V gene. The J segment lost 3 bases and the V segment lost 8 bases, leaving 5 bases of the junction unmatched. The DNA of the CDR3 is TGTGCCAGCGGAACACAGGGGGACACTGAAGCTTTCTTT. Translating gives CASGTQGDTEAFF.

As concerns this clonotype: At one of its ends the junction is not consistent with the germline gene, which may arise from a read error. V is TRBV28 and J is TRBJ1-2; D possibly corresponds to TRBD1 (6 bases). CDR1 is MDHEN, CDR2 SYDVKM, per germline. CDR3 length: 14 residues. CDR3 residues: CACSSGQSLSGYTF. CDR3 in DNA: TGTGCCTGCAGCTCCGGACAGTCCTTATCAGGCTACACCTTC.

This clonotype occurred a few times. Written as DNA, the CDR3 is TGTGCCAGCAGTTCCCGGGACAACGTCCTGACTTTC. As protein: CASSSRDNVLTF. V usage is TRBV7-3 and J usage is TRBJ2-6; maybe TRBD2 (5 bases). Trimming removed 6 bases at V and 9 bases at J, with 9 bases between. CDR1 SGHTA and CDR2 FQGTGA come from the germline V gene. This CDR3 contains 12 residues.

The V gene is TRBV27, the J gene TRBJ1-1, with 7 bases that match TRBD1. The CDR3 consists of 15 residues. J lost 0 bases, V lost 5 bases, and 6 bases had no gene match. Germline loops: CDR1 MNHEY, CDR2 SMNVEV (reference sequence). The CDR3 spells CASSPRTGMNTEAFF. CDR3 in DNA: TGTGCCAGCAGTCCCCGGACAGGAATGAACACTGAAGCTTTCTTT.

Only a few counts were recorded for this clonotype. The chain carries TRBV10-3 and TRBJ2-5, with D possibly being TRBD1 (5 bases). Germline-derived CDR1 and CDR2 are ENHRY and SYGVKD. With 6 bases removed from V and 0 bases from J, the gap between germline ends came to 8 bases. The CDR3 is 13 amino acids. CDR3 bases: TGTGCCATCAGCCCGACAGACCAAGAGACCCAGTACTTC. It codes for CAISPTDQETQYF.

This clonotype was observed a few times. The DNA of the CDR3 is TGTGCCAGCAGTAACCCTTGGACGGACAATACGCAGTATTTT. Protein: CASSNPWTDNTQYF. The gene calls are TRBV12-3 or TRBV12-4 and TRBJ2-3, with D perhaps matching TRBD1 (5 bases). Trimming took 5 bases from V and 7 from J, leaving 16 bases between them. The CDR3 totals 14 residues.

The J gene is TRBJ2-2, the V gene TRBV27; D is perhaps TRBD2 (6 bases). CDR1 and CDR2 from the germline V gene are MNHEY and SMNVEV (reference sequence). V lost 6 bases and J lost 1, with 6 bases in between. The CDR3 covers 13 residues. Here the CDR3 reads CASRRENTGELFF. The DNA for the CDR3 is TGTGCCAGCAGGCGGGAGAACACCGGGGAGCTGTTTTTT.

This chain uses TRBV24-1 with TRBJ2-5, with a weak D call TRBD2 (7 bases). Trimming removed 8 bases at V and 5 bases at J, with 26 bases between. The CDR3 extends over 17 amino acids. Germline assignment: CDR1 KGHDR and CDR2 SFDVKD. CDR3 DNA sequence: TGTGCCACCATCCTAAGGGGGGGCATCTTATTCGGGGAGACCCAGTACTTC. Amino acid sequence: CATILRGGILFGETQYF.

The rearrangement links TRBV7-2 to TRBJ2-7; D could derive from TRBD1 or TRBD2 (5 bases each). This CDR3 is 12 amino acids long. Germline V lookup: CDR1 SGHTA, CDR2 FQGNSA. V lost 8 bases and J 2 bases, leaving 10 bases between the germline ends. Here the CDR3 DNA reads TGTGCCAGCTCGGAGGACACCTACGAGCAGTACTTC. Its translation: CASSEDTYEQYF. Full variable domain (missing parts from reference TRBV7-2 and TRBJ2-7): GAGVSQSPSNKVTEKGKDVELRCDPISGHTALYWYRQSLGQGLEFLIYFQGNSAPDKSGLPSDRFSAERTGGSVSTLTIQRTQQEDSAVYLCASSEDTYEQYFGPGTRLTVT.

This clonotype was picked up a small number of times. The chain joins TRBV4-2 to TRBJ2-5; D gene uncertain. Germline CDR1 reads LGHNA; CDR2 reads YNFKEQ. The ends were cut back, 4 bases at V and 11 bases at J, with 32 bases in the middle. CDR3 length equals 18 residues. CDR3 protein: CASSRGAQDLVSQNEQYF. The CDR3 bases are TGTGCCAGCAGCCGAGGAGCCCAAGATTTGGTGTCCCAAAATGAGCAGTACTTC.

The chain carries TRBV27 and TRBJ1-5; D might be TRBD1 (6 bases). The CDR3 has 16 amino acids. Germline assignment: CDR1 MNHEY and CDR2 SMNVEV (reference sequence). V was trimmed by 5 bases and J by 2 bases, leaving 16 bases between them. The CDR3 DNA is TGTGCCAGCAGTCCAGCGGGGGCGGAAGGCAATCAGCCCCAGCATTTT. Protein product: CASSPAGAEGNQPQHF.

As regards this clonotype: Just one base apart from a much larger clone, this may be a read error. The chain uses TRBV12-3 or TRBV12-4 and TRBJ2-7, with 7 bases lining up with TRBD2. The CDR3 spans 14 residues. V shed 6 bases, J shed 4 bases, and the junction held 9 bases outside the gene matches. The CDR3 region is CASSDLAASYEQYF. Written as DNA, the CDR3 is TGTGCCAGCAGCGACCTAGCGGCATCGTACGAGCAGTACTTC.

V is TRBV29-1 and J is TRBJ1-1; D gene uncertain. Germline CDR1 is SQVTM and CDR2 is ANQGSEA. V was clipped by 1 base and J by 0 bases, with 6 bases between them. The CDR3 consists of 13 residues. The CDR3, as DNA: TGCAGCGTTGAAGTACAGCTGAACACTGAAGCTTTCTTT. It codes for CSVEVQLNTEAFF.

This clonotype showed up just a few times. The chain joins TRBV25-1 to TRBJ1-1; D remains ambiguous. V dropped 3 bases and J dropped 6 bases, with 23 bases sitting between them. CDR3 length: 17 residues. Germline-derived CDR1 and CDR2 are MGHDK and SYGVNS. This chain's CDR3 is CASSEDSILPSSSEAFF. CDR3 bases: TGTGCCAGCAGTGAGGATAGTATTTTACCCTCTAGCTCTGAAGCTTTCTTT.

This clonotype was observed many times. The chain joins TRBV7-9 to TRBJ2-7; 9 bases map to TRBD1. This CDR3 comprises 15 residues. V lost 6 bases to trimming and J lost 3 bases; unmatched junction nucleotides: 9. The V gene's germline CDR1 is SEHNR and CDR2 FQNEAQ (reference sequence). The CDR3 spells CASSDYRDRVYEQYF. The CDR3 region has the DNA TGTGCCAGCAGTGACTATCGGGACAGGGTCTACGAGCAGTACTTC.

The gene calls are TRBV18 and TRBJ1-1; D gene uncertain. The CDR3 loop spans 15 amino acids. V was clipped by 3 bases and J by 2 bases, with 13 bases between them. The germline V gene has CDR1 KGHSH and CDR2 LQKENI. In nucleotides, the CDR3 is TGTGCCAGCTCACCGACATCAGTCAGCAACACTGAAGCTTTCTTT. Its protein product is CASSPTSVSNTEAFF.

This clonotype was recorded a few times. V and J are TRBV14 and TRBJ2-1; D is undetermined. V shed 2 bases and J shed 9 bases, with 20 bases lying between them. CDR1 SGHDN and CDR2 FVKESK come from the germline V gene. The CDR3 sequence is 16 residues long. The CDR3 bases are TGTGCCAGCAGCCAAAGGAAGGATGGCCAGCCCCCTGAGCAGTTCTTC. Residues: CASSQRKDGQPPEQFF.

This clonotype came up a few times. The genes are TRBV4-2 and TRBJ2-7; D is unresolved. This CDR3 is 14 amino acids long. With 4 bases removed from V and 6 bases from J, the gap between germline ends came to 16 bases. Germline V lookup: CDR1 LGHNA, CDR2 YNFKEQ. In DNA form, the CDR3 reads TGTGCCAGCAGCCGCACTCTCGGCTCGTCCGAGCAGTACTTC. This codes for CASSRTLGSSEQYF.

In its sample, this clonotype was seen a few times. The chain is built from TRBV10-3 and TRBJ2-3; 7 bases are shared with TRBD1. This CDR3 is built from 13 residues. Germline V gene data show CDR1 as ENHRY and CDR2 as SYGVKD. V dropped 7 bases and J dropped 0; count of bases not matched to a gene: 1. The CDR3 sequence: CAINRGSTDTQYF. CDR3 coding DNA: TGTGCCATCAACAGGGGTAGCACAGATACGCAGTATTTT.